Listed below are T cell receptor beta chains from one sample, sequenced in a study of blood T cell repertoires in COVID-19. The repertoire was sequenced with immunoSEQ multiplex PCR; TCRdb's copy has only in-frame clones and lacks some. The sample has approximately 170,000 clones; about 85% are singletons. The source material was peripheral blood. The receptor source for this set is a man aged 30-40 years with acute or convalescent COVID-19. CDR3s leave out the opening cysteine and the closing phenylalanine or tryptophan. Each record gives: J gene, CDR3 length, V gene, CDR3 protein.

j_call: TRBJ1-2
cdr3_length: 13
v_call: TRBV28
cdr3_aa: ASSITIQGVGGYT

j_call: TRBJ1-5
cdr3_length: 11
v_call: TRBV28
cdr3_aa: ASSSPGQLPQH

j_call: TRBJ2-7
cdr3_length: 12
v_call: TRBV10-2
cdr3_aa: ASAGGPGAYEQY

j_call: TRBJ1-3
cdr3_length: 13
v_call: TRBV6-5
cdr3_aa: ASSLQRRSGNTIY

j_call: TRBJ2-7
cdr3_length: 17
v_call: TRBV1
cdr3_aa: TSSHFVASGDLGSDEQY

j_call: TRBJ1-5
cdr3_length: 12
v_call: TRBV10-3
cdr3_aa: AISVAGGNQPQH

j_call: TRBJ2-1
cdr3_length: 13
v_call: TRBV4-2
cdr3_aa: ASSLAGGHHGEQF

j_call: TRBJ1-1
cdr3_length: 11
v_call: TRBV7-6
cdr3_aa: ASSLDRGTEAF

j_call: TRBJ1-5
cdr3_length: 12
v_call: TRBV27
cdr3_aa: ASSSGQGGQPQH

j_call: TRBJ1-4
cdr3_length: 13
v_call: TRBV2
cdr3_aa: ASREDQSPSEKLF

j_call: TRBJ2-7
cdr3_length: 14
v_call: TRBV3-1/TRBV3-2
cdr3_aa: ASSRSSGTGGSEQY

j_call: TRBJ2-7
cdr3_length: 12
v_call: TRBV19
cdr3_aa: ASSIFFGSYEQY

j_call: TRBJ2-1
cdr3_length: 13
v_call: TRBV7-8
cdr3_aa: ASSVRGRSYNEQF

j_call: TRBJ2-1
cdr3_length: 11
v_call: TRBV10-2
cdr3_aa: ASSGTGHNEQF

j_call: TRBJ1-1
cdr3_length: 8
v_call: TRBV20-1
cdr3_aa: SASRREAF

j_call: TRBJ2-1
cdr3_length: 13
v_call: TRBV11-3
cdr3_aa: ASSLSQGRTNEQF

j_call: TRBJ1-5
cdr3_length: 13
v_call: TRBV5-1
cdr3_aa: ASSLGGGNNQPQH

j_call: TRBJ1-2
cdr3_length: 11
v_call: TRBV14
cdr3_aa: ASSQNRGYGYT

j_call: TRBJ2-1
cdr3_length: 14
v_call: TRBV19
cdr3_aa: ASSMERAIHENEQF

j_call: TRBJ1-2
cdr3_length: 13
v_call: TRBV3-1/TRBV3-2
cdr3_aa: ASSQAMGQGNGYT

j_call: TRBJ2-1
cdr3_length: 13
v_call: TRBV7-6
cdr3_aa: ASSLGGGPWDEQF

j_call: TRBJ1-1
cdr3_length: 13
v_call: TRBV5-5
cdr3_aa: ASSQVAGMDTEAF

j_call: TRBJ1-4
cdr3_length: 11
v_call: TRBV5-1
cdr3_aa: ASRRRDNEKLF

j_call: TRBJ1-6
cdr3_length: 13
v_call: TRBV2
cdr3_aa: ASSEARGASSPLH

j_call: TRBJ1-1
cdr3_length: 18
v_call: TRBV2
cdr3_aa: ASSESPGGAFLISNTEAF

j_call: TRBJ1-2
cdr3_length: 13
v_call: TRBV29-1
cdr3_aa: SVEDGTGRSKGYT

j_call: TRBJ1-5
cdr3_length: 12
v_call: TRBV20-1
cdr3_aa: SASVTGDYQPQH

j_call: TRBJ2-7
cdr3_length: 12
v_call: TRBV3-1/TRBV3-2
cdr3_aa: ASRDSLRGYEQY

j_call: TRBJ1-1
cdr3_length: 13
v_call: TRBV18
cdr3_aa: ASSPSGLSNTEAF

j_call: TRBJ1-4
cdr3_length: 13
v_call: TRBV15
cdr3_aa: ATSRDKGLNEKLF

j_call: TRBJ1-1
cdr3_length: 12
v_call: TRBV5-1
cdr3_aa: ASSQGQMNTEAF

j_call: TRBJ1-1
cdr3_length: 11
v_call: TRBV30
cdr3_aa: AWSGQVNTEAF

j_call: TRBJ1-4
cdr3_length: 13
v_call: TRBV11-2
cdr3_aa: ASSLSGGQNEKLF

j_call: TRBJ1-6
cdr3_length: 12
v_call: TRBV5-8
cdr3_aa: ASSWGEYNSPLH

j_call: TRBJ1-6
cdr3_length: 11
v_call: TRBV10-3
cdr3_aa: AISEQPNSPLH

j_call: TRBJ2-7
cdr3_length: 12
v_call: TRBV7-8
cdr3_aa: ASSSDRGKYEQY

j_call: TRBJ2-1
cdr3_length: 12
v_call: TRBV27
cdr3_aa: ASSWLADYNEQF

j_call: TRBJ2-5
cdr3_length: 13
v_call: TRBV28
cdr3_aa: ASSDPSGGAETQY

j_call: TRBJ2-5
cdr3_length: 13
v_call: TRBV14
cdr3_aa: ASSLPLGRGETQY

j_call: TRBJ2-5
cdr3_length: 14
v_call: TRBV10-3
cdr3_aa: AISGGLAGRQETQY

j_call: TRBJ1-4
cdr3_length: 11
v_call: TRBV28
cdr3_aa: ASSGAGDEKLF

j_call: TRBJ2-5
cdr3_length: 15
v_call: TRBV28
cdr3_aa: ASRQAGLAGRAETQY

j_call: TRBJ2-2
cdr3_length: 13
v_call: TRBV11-3
cdr3_aa: ASSPARGGTGELF

j_call: TRBJ2-6
cdr3_length: 13
v_call: TRBV19
cdr3_aa: ASTIGSTGANVLT

j_call: TRBJ2-7
cdr3_length: 11
v_call: TRBV12-3/TRBV12-4
cdr3_aa: ASSLQGFYEQY